Following are 32 T cell receptor beta chains from one sample sequenced in a study of blood T cell repertoires in COVID-19. TCRdb's table, derived via immunoSEQ multiplex PCR, lists solely in-frame clones and lacks some. The table has approximately 290,000 clones, approximately 83% seen once. The sample comprised PBMCs or T cells enriched from blood (not recorded which). Receptors originate from a woman aged 25 to 39 who had recovered from COVID-19.

This chain connects TRBV7-2 to TRBJ1-1; D possibly corresponds to TRBD1 (5 bases). Germline CDR1 and CDR2: SGHTA and FQGNSA. Deletions cut 4 bases from V and 4 bases from J, with 10 bases between. The CDR3 is made up of 13 amino acids. The CDR3 nucleotides are TGTGCCAGCAGCTATCCGGGGGGCACTGAAGCTTTCTTT. It is translated as CASSYPGGTEAFF.

This chain links TRBV5-1 with TRBJ2-7; 8 positions match TRBD1. The V and J ends lost 4 bases and 2 bases, in that order; junction bases with no gene match: 8. Germline assignment: CDR1 SGHRS and CDR2 YFSETQ. The CDR3 runs to 15 residues. The DNA for the CDR3 is TGCGCCAGCAGCCAATGGACAGGGAGTACCTACGAGCAGTACTTC. It translates to CASSQWTGSTYEQYF.

In its sample, this clone was seen once. The chain carries TRBV18 and TRBJ1-4; no reliable D call. Germline V gene sequence: CDR1 KGHSH, CDR2 LQKENI. Trimming took 6 bases from V and 0 from J, leaving 11 bases between them. CDR3 length equals 15 residues. DNA for the CDR3: TGTGCCAGCTCCGGAGAAAGGTCAACTAATGAAAAACTGTTTTTT. Protein product: CASSGERSTNEKLFF.

The sample holds a few counts of this clone. The same CDR3 arises from other DNA sequences in this sample as well. CDR3 amino acids: CASSISGYEQYF. CDR3 DNA: TGTGCCAGTAGTATCTCCGGCTACGAGCAGTACTTC. The chain carries TRBV19 and TRBJ2-7; D uncertain. Trimming cost V 3 bases and J 3 bases, with 6 bases left between them. Germline V gene sequence: CDR1 LNHDA, CDR2 SQIVND (reference sequence). The CDR3 sequence is 12 residues long.

This CDR3 is CASSLLAVLGNEKLFF. The DNA of the CDR3 is TGTGCCAGCAGCTTACTGGCCGTGCTTGGTAATGAAAAACTGTTTTTT. This sequence joins TRBV7-9 and TRBJ1-4; D not certain. V was trimmed by 2 bases and J by 4 bases, leaving 14 bases between them. The CDR3 consists of 16 residues. CDR1 is SEHNR, CDR2 FQNEAQ, per germline (reference sequence). Drawing the rest from reference TRBV7-9 and TRBJ1-4, the complete variable domain is DTGVSQNPRHKITKRGQNVTFRCDPISEHNRLYWYRQTLGQGPEFLTYFQNEAQLEKSRLLSDRFSAERPKGSFSTLEIQRTEQGDSAMYLCASSLLAVLGNEKLFFGSGTQLSVL.

This chain joins TRBV4-2 and TRBJ1-3, with a weak D call TRBD1 (5 bases). Germline V gene data show CDR1 as LGHNA and CDR2 as YNFKEQ. Deletions cut 1 base from V and 0 bases from J, with 16 bases between. The CDR3 covers 18 residues. CDR3 in DNA: TGTGCCAGCAGCCAAGGACCACTCGGAAGGGGCTCTGGAAACACCATATATTTT. Its translation is CASSQGPLGRGSGNTIYF.

The chain is built from TRBV9 and TRBJ2-1; 7 bases line up with TRBD2. CDR1 and CDR2 (germline): SGDLS, YYNGEE. V was clipped by 0 bases and J by 5 bases; unmatched bases: 8. CDR3 length: 16 amino acids. CDR3 nucleotides: TGTGCCAGCAGCGTAGAGGGAAGGGGAGGGAACAATGAGCAGTTCTTC. Translating it yields CASSVEGRGGNNEQFF. The full variable domain, its missing parts supplied by reference TRBV9 and TRBJ2-1, is DSGVTQTPKHLITATGQRVTLRCSPRSGDLSVYWYQQSLDQGLQFLIQYYNGEERAKGNILERFSAQQFPDLHSELNLSSLELGDSALYFCASSVEGRGGNNEQFFGPGTRLTVL.

Turning to this clone: A junction boundary mismatches the germline segment, possibly from a read error. V gene TRBV5-1 combines with J gene TRBJ2-1; D is possibly TRBD1 (5 bases). Germline CDR1 reads SGHRS; CDR2 reads YFSETQ. The CDR3 length is 13 residues. In DNA form, the CDR3 reads TGCGCCACCAGCGCTAGGACAAACAATGAGCAGTTCTTC. Its protein product is CATSARTNNEQFF. Based on the CDR3 plus reference TRBV5-1 and TRBJ2-1, the full variable domain is KAGVTQTPRYLIKTRGQQVTLSCSPISGHRSVSWYQQTPGQGLQFLFEYFSETQRNKGNFPGRFSGRQFSNSRSEMNVSTLELGDSALYLCATSARTNNEQFFGPGTRLTVL.

This chain uses TRBV18 with TRBJ1-2, with D possibly being TRBD1 (5 bases). Germline loops: CDR1 KGHSH, CDR2 LQKENI. The CDR3 contains 15 residues. The V gene lost 2 bases and the J gene lost 2 bases, with 12 bases spanning the gap. The CDR3 region has the DNA TGTGCCAGCTCACCAAAAAGGGGCGTCAACTATGGCTACACCTTC. This translates into CASSPKRGVNYGYTF.

The genes are TRBV19 and TRBJ2-1; D is unresolved. Germline CDR1 reads LNHDA; CDR2 reads SQIVND (reference sequence). The CDR3 has 15 amino acids. Trimming pared 1 base from V and 3 bases from J, leaving 10 bases between. The CDR3 protein is CASSIGFDFYNEQFF. The CDR3 bases are TGTGCCAGTAGTATAGGATTTGACTTCTACAATGAGCAGTTCTTC.

The CDR3 nucleotides read TGTGCCAGCAGGAGTCCTAGCACAGATACGCAGTATTTT. It yields the protein CASRSPSTDTQYF. The gene calls are TRBV2 and TRBJ2-3; the D is unclear. The germline CDR1 and CDR2 sequences are SNHLY and FYNNEI. V was trimmed by 6 bases and J by 0 bases, leaving 7 bases between them. CDR3 size: 13 residues.

This chain joins TRBV2 and TRBJ1-2; 11 positions match TRBD1. J gave up 5 bases and V 8 bases, and 1 base lay outside the gene matches. CDR1 is SNHLY, CDR2 FYNNEI, per germline. The CDR3 runs to 12 residues. The CDR3 reads CASGTGGYGYTF. CDR3 coding DNA: TGTGCCAGCGGGACAGGGGGGTATGGCTACACCTTC.

The chain uses TRBV29-1 and TRBJ1-4, with D possibly TRBD1 on 6 matching bases. This CDR3 contains 17 residues. Between the trimmed V and J ends, which lost 6 bases and 0 bases, there was a span of 20 bases. Germline lookup yields CDR1 SQVTM and CDR2 ANQGSEA. CDR3: CSVLGGTRGATNEKLFF. The CDR3 DNA follows: TGCAGCGTCCTAGGCGGGACACGGGGGGCAACTAATGAAAAACTGTTTTTT.

This rearrangement joins TRBV6-5 to TRBJ2-7, with TRBD2 matching 7 bases. J lost 2 bases, V lost 0 bases, and 7 bases had no gene match. This CDR3 is built from 16 residues. Per germline, CDR1 MNHEY and CDR2 SVGAGI. The CDR3 is CASSYSSGLAAYEQYF. DNA of the CDR3: TGTGCCAGCAGTTACTCCTCCGGTCTAGCGGCCTACGAGCAGTACTTC.

The chain carries TRBV5-1 and TRBJ1-3, with 8 bases fitting TRBD1. After removal of 4 bases from V and 3 bases from J, the junction contained 3 bases not matched to a gene. CDR1 and CDR2 from the germline V gene are SGHRS and YFSETQ. The CDR3 extends over 14 amino acids. CDR3 residues: CASSLRGLGNTIYF. DNA for the CDR3: TGCGCCAGCAGCCTCAGGGGGCTTGGAAACACCATATATTTT.

V and J are TRBV24-1 and TRBJ1-5, with D unclear. CDR1 and CDR2 from the germline V gene are KGHDR and SFDVKD. The CDR3 spans 15 residues. Trimming shortened V by 1 base and J by 1 base, and 7 bases separated the two germline ends. The DNA for the CDR3 is TGTGCCACCAGTGATTTTTATCCGAGCAATCAGCCCCAGCATTTT. Amino acids: CATSDFYPSNQPQHF.

This sequence joins TRBV9 and TRBJ1-2; maybe TRBD1 (5 bases). Trimming cost V 3 bases and J 7 bases, with 16 bases left between them. CDR3 size: 14 residues. Per germline, CDR1 SGDLS and CDR2 YYNGEE. In DNA, the CDR3 is TGTGCCAGCAGCGACCGGACATTGCAAGCTGGCTACACCTTC. Translating it yields CASSDRTLQAGYTF.

The chain recombines TRBV7-6 with TRBJ1-3, with unresolved D. CDR1 is SGHVS and CDR2 is FNYEAQ in the germline V gene. The CDR3 has 17 amino acids. The V gene lost 5 bases and the J gene lost 4 bases, with 21 bases spanning the gap. CDR3: CASSQPPTVSLGNTIYF. The CDR3 DNA reads TGTGCCAGCAGCCAGCCCCCAACAGTTTCTCTGGGAAACACCATATATTTT.

The V and J genes are TRBV28 and TRBJ2-7; 10 bases map to TRBD1. The trim removed 7 bases at V and 6 bases at J, leaving 6 bases unmatched. The CDR3 totals 13 residues. Germline assignment: CDR1 MDHEN and CDR2 SYDVKM. CDR3 coding DNA: TGTGCCAGCAAGGGGACAGGGGTGACCGAGCAGTACTTC. It encodes CASKGTGVTEQYF.

This chain connects TRBV6-2 or TRBV6-3 to TRBJ2-3; 16 nucleotides agree with TRBD2. The CDR3 contains 18 residues. After removal of 6 bases from V and 5 bases from J, the junction contained 11 bases not matched to a gene. Germline V gives CDR1 MNHEY, CDR2 SVGEGT. As DNA, the CDR3 is TGTGCCAGCAGCCCCGGGGGACTAGCGGGAGGGCCTAGAGATACGCAGTATTTT. It yields the protein CASSPGGLAGGPRDTQYF.

This clone was picked up one time. The chain recombines TRBV19 with TRBJ2-3; no clear D gene. The CDR3 covers 13 residues. V lost 10 bases to trimming and J lost 8 bases, with 19 bases between them. CDR1 LNHDA and CDR2 SQIVND come from the germline V gene (reference sequence). CDR3 in amino acids: CATERLGDPTQYF. In DNA, the CDR3 is TGTGCCACAGAACGCCTAGGAGATCCTACGCAGTATTTT.

The V and J genes are TRBV15 and TRBJ1-1; 10 bases are shared with TRBD1. Losses at the gene ends were 5 bases for V and 4 bases for J; bases not matched to a gene: 4. Germline V gives CDR1 LNHNV, CDR2 YYDKDF (reference sequence). The CDR3 is 14 residues long. The CDR3: CATSPDRGSTEAFF. Written as DNA, the CDR3 is TGTGCCACCAGCCCGGACAGGGGGAGCACTGAAGCTTTCTTT. The whole variable domain, remainder taken from reference TRBV15 and TRBJ1-1, is DAMVIQNPRYQVTQFGKPVTLSCSQTLNHNVMYWYQQKSSQAPKLLFHYYDKDFNNEADTPDNFQSRRPNTSFCFLDIRSPGLGDTAMYLCATSPDRGSTEAFFGQGTRLTVV.

The CDR3 DNA reads TGTGCCAGCAGCTTAATGTCCGGGCTAGCGGGGGGGCCAGCAGAAAATGAGCAGTTCTTC. Its translation: CASSLMSGLAGGPAENEQFF. The J gene is TRBJ2-1, the V gene TRBV7-8, with 12 bases fitting TRBD2. Germline CDR1 and CDR2: SGHVS and FQNEAQ. The CDR3 contains 20 residues. Trimming cost V 2 bases and J 7 bases; bases outside gene matches: 18. The full variable domain, completed using reference TRBV7-8 and TRBJ2-1, is GAGVSQSPRYKVAKRGQDVALRCDPISGHVSLFWYQQALGQGPEFLTYFQNEAQLDKSGLPSDRFFAERPEGSVSTLKIQRTQQEDSAVYLCASSLMSGLAGGPAENEQFFGPGTRLTVL.

This CDR3 is CASSRGQGHTEAFF. The CDR3 coding sequence is TGCGCCAGCAGCCGAGGACAGGGGCACACTGAAGCTTTCTTT. V and J are TRBV10-1 and TRBJ1-1; 9 nucleotides match TRBD1. Per germline, CDR1 WNHNN and CDR2 SYGVQD (reference sequence). The CDR3 runs to 14 residues. Losses at the gene ends were 6 bases for V and 3 bases for J; bases not matched to a gene: 5.

This chain uses TRBV28 with TRBJ1-5, with TRBD1 matching over 12 bases. Germline V CDR1 and CDR2: MDHEN, SYDVKM. V shed 3 bases and J 2 bases; nucleotides not matched to a gene: 8. This CDR3 is built from 18 residues. This CDR3 reads CASSFRGTGGMGNQPQHF. The CDR3 DNA sequence: TGTGCCAGCAGTTTTCGAGGGACAGGGGGCATGGGCAATCAGCCCCAGCATTTT.

This clone was seen only once. The chain employs TRBV5-8 and TRBJ2-1; TRBD2 aligns across 8 bases. This CDR3 has 15 amino acids. J lost 3 bases, V lost 4 bases, and 6 bases had no gene match. CDR1 is SGHTS, CDR2 YDEGEE, per germline. CDR3 nucleotide sequence: TGTGCCAGCAGCCCCCAGGGACTAGGCTACAATGAGCAGTTCTTC. Its translation is CASSPQGLGYNEQFF.

The chain combines TRBV28 with TRBJ1-4, with a tentative D call TRBD1 (6 bases). The V end was cut by 1 base, the J end by 14 bases, with 23 bases between. Looked up from germline, CDR1 is MDHEN and CDR2 is SYDVKM. The CDR3 runs to 16 residues. This CDR3 reads CASSLLAGQPAVNLFF. CDR3 coding DNA: TGTGCCAGCAGTTTATTGGCCGGACAGCCGGCGGTAAACCTGTTTTTT.

V is TRBV2 and J is TRBJ2-7; TRBD1 might be the D (6 bases). V lost 8 bases and J 13 bases, leaving 30 bases between the germline ends. The length of the CDR3 is 15 residues. Germline assignment: CDR1 SNHLY and CDR2 FYNNEI. This CDR3 is CASHGRGGDTQKSYF. CDR3 DNA sequence: TGTGCCAGCCACGGTCGGGGTGGGGACACCCAGAAATCATACTTC.

The CDR3 nucleotides are TGTGCCAGTAGCATACTTTACGGGAGAGGGAATGAGCAGTTCTTC. It translates to CASSILYGRGNEQFF. The V and J genes are TRBV19 and TRBJ2-1; TRBD2 is a possible D gene (6 bases). The V gene's germline CDR1 is LNHDA and CDR2 SQIVND (reference sequence). The CDR3 sequence is 15 residues long. The V end was cut by 6 bases, the J end by 7 bases, with 19 bases between.

The J gene is TRBJ2-3, the V gene TRBV15; 9 bases are shared with TRBD2. This CDR3 spans 17 amino acids. The V segment lost 1 base and the J segment 6 bases; nucleotides outside the gene matches: 11. Germline V gene lookup returns CDR1 LNHNV and CDR2 YYDKDF (reference sequence). CDR3 amino acids: CATSRVGSGSRGDTQYF. The DNA for the CDR3 is TGTGCCACCAGCAGAGTTGGTAGCGGGAGCAGGGGGGATACGCAGTATTTT.

This chain uses TRBV6-1 with TRBJ2-2, with a weak D call TRBD1 (6 bases). Between the trimmed V and J ends, which lost 3 bases and 3 bases, there was a span of 8 bases. This CDR3 spans 14 amino acids. Germline CDR1 reads MNHNS; CDR2 reads SASEGT. The CDR3 sequence is CASSDGQYTGELFF. The DNA of the CDR3 is TGTGCCAGCAGTGATGGACAGTACACCGGGGAGCTGTTTTTT.

The gene calls are TRBV27 and TRBJ2-1; D is perhaps TRBD1 (6 bases). The germline V and J ends were trimmed by 3 bases and 12 bases, with 12 bases remaining between them. There are 12 residues in the CDR3. CDR1 and CDR2 from the germline V gene are MNHEY and SMNVEV (reference sequence). CDR3 in DNA: TGTGCCAGCAGTTTCCGAGGGGGAGTGCAGTTCTTC. It codes for CASSFRGGVQFF.